The present entry profiles one TCR beta chain with its context. Original analysis: Estimates of nucleated cell counts were drawn from the amplification of reference gene primers. The method was immunoSEQ multiplex PCR; TCRdb's version includes in-frame clones alone and lacks a portion of them. The D gene and trimming were derived from the DNA, and the V and J assignments and clone size from that table. Altogether some 220,000 clones are present, roughly four fifths being singletons, with the ten largest covering approximately 5.2%. The record originates from a study of blood T cell repertoires in COVID-19. Study in general: Sources were T cells, B-cell-depleted T cells, or PBMCs; the material itself was cDNA or gDNA.

J was trimmed by 4 bases and V by 0 bases; bases with no gene match: 8. CDR1 is SGHAT and CDR2 is FQNNGV in the germline V gene. The CDR3 has 18 residues. Followed over time, Seattle patients had been enrolled while infection was active. J is TRBJ2-2 and V is TRBV11-2; 10 nucleotides align to TRBD2. This TCR derives from a woman in her 70s with COVID-19, enrolled during active disease. The sample taken for sequencing was peripheral blood. CDR3 in amino acids: CASSLDPSGRLGTGELFF. In DNA, the CDR3 is TGTGCCAGCAGCTTAGATCCTAGCGGGAGATTGGGCACCGGGGAGCTGTTTTTT. Using reference TRBV11-2 and TRBJ2-2 for the parts outside the CDR3, the full variable domain is EAGVAQSPRYKIIEKRQSVAFWCNPISGHATLYWYQQILGQGPKLLIQFQNNGVVDDSQLPKDRFSAERLKGVDSTLKIQPAKLEDSAVYLCASSLDPSGRLGTGELFFGEGSRLTVL.